Listed below are T cell receptor beta chains from one sample, sequenced in a study of blood T cell repertoires in COVID-19. Only in-frame clones appear in the TCRdb table, and some are missing; sequencing was by immunoSEQ multiplex PCR. Of approximately 260,000 clones listed, about 80% were seen once; the top ten hold roughly 9.6%. Sequencing input: peripheral blood. The receptors come from a woman at least 80 years old with acute or convalescent COVID-19. CDR3s include the opening cysteine and the closing phenylalanine or tryptophan. D genes are given only for firm matches. The size field is filled for only some rows; it gives once, few, many or a size class.

. | TRBJ1-2 | . | TRBV7-5 | TGTGCCAGAAGCTTAGGGGTTGTGGCGGATGGCTACACCTTC | CARSLGVVADGYTF
. | TRBJ1-1 | . | TRBV11-2 | TGTGCCAGCAGCTTAGAGCGGTACACTGAAGCTTTCTTT | CASSLERYTEAFF
. | TRBJ2-2 | . | TRBV2 | TGTGCCAGCAGTGGGGACGGGCGGAGGGCCGGGGAGCTGTTTTTT | CASSGDGRRAGELFF
. | TRBJ1-6 | . | TRBV7-9 | TGTGCCAGCAGCGCGTACCTGTCTAATTCACCCCTCCACTTT | CASSAYLSNSPLHF
. | TRBJ1-2 | . | TRBV5-4 | TGTGCCAGCAGCTCCTCTGGTTTAGCTAACTATGGCTACACCTTC | CASSSSGLANYGYTF
TRBD1 | TRBJ1-5 | few | TRBV19 | TGTGCCAGTAGTATAAGGACAGGGGGCGATGGCAATCAGCCCCAGCATTTT | CASSIRTGGDGNQPQHF
TRBD1 | TRBJ1-2 | . | TRBV18 | TGTGCCAGCTCGCCCGGGGACAGGGGGCGAGCTAACGGCTACACCTTC | CASSPGDRGRANGYTF
. | TRBJ1-1 | . | TRBV28 | TGTGCCAGCAGGCTAATCGGGGGCACTGAAGCTTTCTTT | CASRLIGGTEAFF
TRBD1 | TRBJ1-6 | once | TRBV28 | TGTGCCAGCAGTTTATGGCGCGGGACAGAGAATTCACCCCTCCACTTT | CASSLWRGTENSPLHF
TRBD1 | TRBJ1-1 | . | TRBV7-2 | TGTGCCAGCAGCTTATTTTTGCGGGACAGGGGAACTGAAGCTTTCTTT | CASSLFLRDRGTEAFF
TRBD1 | TRBJ2-1 | . | TRBV6-5 | TGTGCCAGCAGACTAGACAGGGGGTGGGTGAATGAGCAGTTCTTC | CASRLDRGWVNEQFF
. | TRBJ2-7 | . | TRBV27 | TGTGCCAGCAGTCGGGGGACCCGCGGGGAGGACGAGCAGTACTTC | CASSRGTRGEDEQYF
. | TRBJ1-2 | . | TRBV6-1 | TGTGCCAGCAGTGAATTCGTTTTAGCAGGGATCGGCTACACCTTC | CASSEFVLAGIGYTF
TRBD1 | TRBJ2-1 | . | TRBV28 | TGTGCCAGCAGTTTATCGACAGGGGGACGGTTCTTC | CASSLSTGGRFF
. | TRBJ1-2 | once | TRBV2 | TGTGCCAGCACTCTAACACAGGGATTTTCTAACTATGGCTACACCTTC | CASTLTQGFSNYGYTF
TRBD2 | TRBJ2-7 | once | TRBV4-1 | TGCGCCAGCAGCCAAGATCTAGCAAGTCTAGCGGGCTACGAGCAGTACTTC | CASSQDLASLAGYEQYF
. | TRBJ1-5 | . | TRBV6-5 | TGTGCCAGCAGGCTCACAGCGGACAATCAGCCCCAGCATTTT | CASRLTADNQPQHF
. | TRBJ1-5 | . | TRBV28 | TGTGCCACCCTCTCCCCGGGTAGCAATCAGCCCCAGCATTTT | CATLSPGSNQPQHF
. | TRBJ1-6 | . | TRBV6-5 | TGTGCCAGCAGTTACCGCGGAAGCTCCTATAATTCACCCCTCCACTTT | CASSYRGSSYNSPLHF
TRBD1 | TRBJ1-2 | . | TRBV5-4 | TGTGCCAGCAGGCCGGGACAGGGGGCGACAATGGGTGGCTACACCTTC | CASRPGQGATMGGYTF
TRBD1 | TRBJ1-1 | . | TRBV5-1 | TGCGCCAGCAGCCGTCCCGGGACAGGGGGTCGGAACACTGAAGCTTTCTTT | CASSRPGTGGRNTEAFF
TRBD1 | TRBJ2-7 | . | TRBV19 | TGTGCCAGTAGTATGTCGGGACAGGGACCCGAGCAGTACTTC | CASSMSGQGPEQYF
TRBD1 | TRBJ2-6 | . | TRBV11-2 | TGTGCCAGCAGTCTGACAGGGGCTGGGGCCAACGTCCTGACTTTC | CASSLTGAGANVLTF
. | TRBJ1-4 | . | TRBV2 | TGTGCCAGCAGTGAAGGGCGGTTGCAAGAAAAACTGTTTTTT | CASSEGRLQEKLFF
. | TRBJ1-1 | . | TRBV5-6 | TGTGCCAGCAGCTTTAGTCCGATGAACACTGAAGCTTTCTTT | CASSFSPMNTEAFF
. | TRBJ1-6 | . | TRBV2 | TGTGCCAGCAGGACTGTCGCGGGCTATTCACCCCTCCACTTT | CASRTVAGYSPLHF
. | TRBJ1-5 | . | TRBV21-1 | TGTGCCAGCAGCAAAAGGGGTCCATATAGCAATCAGCCCCAGCATTTT | CASSKRGPYSNQPQHF
TRBD1 | TRBJ1-1 | . | TRBV19 | TGTGCCAGTAAGGGACAGGGAAACACTGAAGCTTTCTTT | CASKGQGNTEAFF
TRBD1 | TRBJ2-1 | once | TRBV12-3/TRBV12-4 | TGTGCCAGCAGTACACCGGGGACAGAAGAGTTCTTC | CASSTPGTEEFF
TRBD2 | TRBJ2-1 | . | TRBV3-1/TRBV3-2 | TGTGCCAGCAGCCAAGATCTAGCGGGGGGCCGGAATGAGCAGTTCTTC | CASSQDLAGGRNEQFF
. | TRBJ2-7 | . | TRBV27 | TGTGCCAGCAGTTCCGTCTCCTTGTTTCCTCCGTACGAGCAGTACTTC | CASSSVSLFPPYEQYF
TRBD1 | TRBJ1-2 | . | TRBV6-5 | TGTGCCAGCAGTTACCGCCGGGACAGAAACTATGGCTACACCTTC | CASSYRRDRNYGYTF
. | TRBJ1-1 | . | TRBV5-1 | TGCGCCAGCACCAGCGGGGTGGGAAGTACTGAAGCTTTCTTT | CASTSGVGSTEAFF
. | TRBJ1-5 | . | TRBV3-1/TRBV3-2 | TGTGCCAGCAGCGTCGGTATTCAGGATTCTCAGCCCCAGCATTTT | CASSVGIQDSQPQHF
. | TRBJ1-1 | few | TRBV28 | TGTGCCAGCAGTTCGGCAGGGATGAACACTGAAGCTTTCTTT | CASSSAGMNTEAFF
. | TRBJ2-3 | . | TRBV19 | TGTGCCAGTACTCCCCCCCGTTGGGGCGGGACGACAGATACGCAGTATTTT | CASTPPRWGGTTDTQYF
. | TRBJ2-2 | . | TRBV18 | TGTGCCAGCTCACCAGAGAGATTAGACACCGGGGAGCTGTTTTTT | CASSPERLDTGELFF
. | TRBJ1-2 | . | TRBV2 | TGTGCCAGCAGTCCTGACAGGATTAGCTACACCTTC | CASSPDRISYTF
TRBD1 | TRBJ1-2 | many | TRBV29-1 | TGCAGCGTTGTGACCCCAGGACAGGGGGGTAATGGCTACACCTTC | CSVVTPGQGGNGYTF
. | TRBJ1-2 | once | TRBV6-1 | TGTGCCAGCAGTGAATCGGATCAGGGCGGCTTAGGCTACACCTTC | CASSESDQGGLGYTF
TRBD1 | TRBJ1-1 | . | TRBV6-5 | TGTGCCAGCAGAAAAAACAGGGGCGGTGGTAATGAAGCTTTCTTT | CASRKNRGGGNEAFF
TRBD1 | TRBJ2-7 | . | TRBV28 | TGTGCCAGCAGTTTGTCCGGGACAGGGGGCAACGAGCAGTACTTC | CASSLSGTGGNEQYF
TRBD1 | TRBJ1-5 | . | TRBV19 | TGTGCCAGTAGTTTCGGGACAGGGGGCAATGGCAATCAGCCCCAGCATTTT | CASSFGTGGNGNQPQHF
TRBD1 | TRBJ2-7 | . | TRBV28 | TGTGCCAGCAGAAAACAGGGGGCCTCCACCCACGAGCAGTACTTC | CASRKQGASTHEQYF